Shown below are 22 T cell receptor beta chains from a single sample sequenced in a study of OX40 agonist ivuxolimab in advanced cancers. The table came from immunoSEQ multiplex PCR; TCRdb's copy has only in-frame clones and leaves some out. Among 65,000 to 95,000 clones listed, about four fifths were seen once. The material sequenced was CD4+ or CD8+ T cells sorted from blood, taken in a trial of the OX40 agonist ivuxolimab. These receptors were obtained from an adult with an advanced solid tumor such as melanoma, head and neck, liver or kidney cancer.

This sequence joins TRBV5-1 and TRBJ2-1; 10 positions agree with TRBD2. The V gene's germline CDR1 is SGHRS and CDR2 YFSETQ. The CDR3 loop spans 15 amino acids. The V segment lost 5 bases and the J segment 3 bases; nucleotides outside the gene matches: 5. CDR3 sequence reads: CASRLAGSIYNEQFF. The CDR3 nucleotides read TGCGCCAGCAGACTAGCGGGATCCATCTACAATGAGCAGTTCTTC.

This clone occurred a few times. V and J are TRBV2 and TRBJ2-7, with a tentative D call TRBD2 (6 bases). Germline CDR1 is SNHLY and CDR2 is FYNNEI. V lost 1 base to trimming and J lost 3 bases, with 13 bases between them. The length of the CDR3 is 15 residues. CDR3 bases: TGTGCCAGCAGTGAAGGGGCAGGGAGGATCTACGAGCAGTACTTC. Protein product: CASSEGAGRIYEQYF.

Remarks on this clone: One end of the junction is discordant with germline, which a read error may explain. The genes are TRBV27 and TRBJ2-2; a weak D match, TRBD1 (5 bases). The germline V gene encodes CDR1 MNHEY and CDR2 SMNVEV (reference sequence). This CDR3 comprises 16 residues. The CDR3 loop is CAGSSRNAQGTGELFF. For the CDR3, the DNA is TGTGCCGGCAGTTCTCGTAACGCTCAGGGAACCGGGGAGCTGTTTTTT.

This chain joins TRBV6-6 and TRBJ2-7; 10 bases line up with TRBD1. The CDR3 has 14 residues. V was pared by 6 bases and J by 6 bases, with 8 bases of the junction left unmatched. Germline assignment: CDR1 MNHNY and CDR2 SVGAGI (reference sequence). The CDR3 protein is CASRKDGTGVEQYF. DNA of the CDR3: TGTGCCAGCAGAAAAGACGGGACAGGGGTCGAGCAGTACTTC.

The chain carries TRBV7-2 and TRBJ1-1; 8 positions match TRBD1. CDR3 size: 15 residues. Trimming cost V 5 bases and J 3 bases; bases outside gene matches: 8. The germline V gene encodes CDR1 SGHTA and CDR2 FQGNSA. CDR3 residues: CASSPGQGRDTEAFF. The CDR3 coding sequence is TGTGCCAGCAGCCCCGGACAGGGAAGAGACACTGAAGCTTTCTTT. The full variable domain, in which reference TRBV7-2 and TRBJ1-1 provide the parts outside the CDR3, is GAGVSQSPSNKVTEKGKDVELRCDPISGHTALYWYRQSLGQGLEFLIYFQGNSAPDKSGLPSDRFSAERTGGSVSTLTIQRTQQEDSAVYLCASSPGQGRDTEAFFGQGTRLTVV.

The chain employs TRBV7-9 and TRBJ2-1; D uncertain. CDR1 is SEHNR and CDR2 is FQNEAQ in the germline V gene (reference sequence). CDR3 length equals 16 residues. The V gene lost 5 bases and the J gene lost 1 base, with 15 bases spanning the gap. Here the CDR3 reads CASSARRAVSYNEQFF. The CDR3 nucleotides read TGTGCCAGCAGCGCCCGACGTGCGGTATCCTACAATGAGCAGTTCTTC.

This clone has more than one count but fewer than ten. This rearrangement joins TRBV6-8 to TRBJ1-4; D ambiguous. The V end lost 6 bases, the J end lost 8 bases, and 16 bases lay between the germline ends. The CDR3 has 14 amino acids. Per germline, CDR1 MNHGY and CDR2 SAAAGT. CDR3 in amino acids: CASSPGRAKEKLFF. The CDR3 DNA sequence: TGTGCCAGCAGCCCCGGGAGGGCGAAGGAAAAACTGTTTTTT.

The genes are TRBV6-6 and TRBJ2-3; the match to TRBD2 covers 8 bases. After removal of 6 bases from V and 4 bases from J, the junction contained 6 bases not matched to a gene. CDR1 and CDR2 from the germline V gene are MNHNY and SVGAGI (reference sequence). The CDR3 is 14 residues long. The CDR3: CASRRGASADTQYF. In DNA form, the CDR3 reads TGTGCCAGCAGGCGGGGGGCTAGCGCAGATACGCAGTATTTT.

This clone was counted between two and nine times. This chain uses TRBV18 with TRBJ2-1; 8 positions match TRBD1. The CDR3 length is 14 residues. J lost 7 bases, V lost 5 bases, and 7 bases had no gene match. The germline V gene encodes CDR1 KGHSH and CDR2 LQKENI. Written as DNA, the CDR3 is TGTGCCAGCTCATCTTTACAGGGGGGAAATGAGCAGTTCTTC. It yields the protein CASSSLQGGNEQFF.

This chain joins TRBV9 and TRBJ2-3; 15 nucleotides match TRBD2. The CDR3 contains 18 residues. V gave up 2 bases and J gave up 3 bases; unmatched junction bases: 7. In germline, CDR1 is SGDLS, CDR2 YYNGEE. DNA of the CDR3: TGTGCCAGCAGCGTCGGGACTAGCGGGAGGATAGGTACAGATACGCAGTATTTT. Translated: CASSVGTSGRIGTDTQYF.

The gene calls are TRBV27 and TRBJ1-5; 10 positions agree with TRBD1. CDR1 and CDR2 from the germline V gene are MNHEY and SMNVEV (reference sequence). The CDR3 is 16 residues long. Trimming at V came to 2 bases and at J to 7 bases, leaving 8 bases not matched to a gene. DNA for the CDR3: TGTGCCAGCAGTTTAAGCCGGACAGGGGGAGGCCAGCCCCAGCATTTT. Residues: CASSLSRTGGGQPQHF.

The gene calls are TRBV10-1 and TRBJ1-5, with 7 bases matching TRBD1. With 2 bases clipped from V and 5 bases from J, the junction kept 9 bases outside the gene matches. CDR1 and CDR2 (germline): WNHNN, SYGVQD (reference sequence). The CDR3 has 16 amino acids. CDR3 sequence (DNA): TGCGCCAGCAGTGAGAGGGGAGACAGGGCGGATCAGCCCCAGCATTTT. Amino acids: CASSERGDRADQPQHF.

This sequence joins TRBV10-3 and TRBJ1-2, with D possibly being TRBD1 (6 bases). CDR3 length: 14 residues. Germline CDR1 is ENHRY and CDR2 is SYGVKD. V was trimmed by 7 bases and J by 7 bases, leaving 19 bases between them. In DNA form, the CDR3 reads TGTGCCATCACCCAGGGGATGGAGGTTGGTGGCTACACCTTC. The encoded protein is CAITQGMEVGGYTF.

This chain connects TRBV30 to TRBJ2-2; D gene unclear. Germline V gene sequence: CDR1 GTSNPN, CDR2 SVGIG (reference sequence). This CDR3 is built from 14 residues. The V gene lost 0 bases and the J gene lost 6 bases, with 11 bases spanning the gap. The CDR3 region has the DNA TGTGCCTGGAGTGTATTTCAGGCGGCCGGGGAGCTGTTTTTT. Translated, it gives CAWSVFQAAGELFF.

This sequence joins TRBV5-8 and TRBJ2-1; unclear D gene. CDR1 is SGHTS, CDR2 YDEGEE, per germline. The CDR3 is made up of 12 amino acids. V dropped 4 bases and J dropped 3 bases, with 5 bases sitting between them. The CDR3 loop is CASSPNYNEQFF. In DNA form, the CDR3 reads TGTGCCAGCAGCCCTAACTACAATGAGCAGTTCTTC.

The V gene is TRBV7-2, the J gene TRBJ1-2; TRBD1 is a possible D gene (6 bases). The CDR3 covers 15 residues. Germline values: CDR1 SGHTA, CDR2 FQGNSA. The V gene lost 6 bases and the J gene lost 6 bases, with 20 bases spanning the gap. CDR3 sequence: CASSPGGTTAHGYTF. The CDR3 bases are TGTGCCAGCAGTCCAGGTGGGACAACCGCACATGGCTACACCTTC.

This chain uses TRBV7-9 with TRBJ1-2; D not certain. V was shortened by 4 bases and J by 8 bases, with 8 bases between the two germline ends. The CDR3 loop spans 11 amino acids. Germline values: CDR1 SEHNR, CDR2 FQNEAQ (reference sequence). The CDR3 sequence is CASSSRRGYTF. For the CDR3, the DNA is TGTGCCAGCAGCTCCCGTCGGGGCTACACCTTC.

The CDR3 DNA follows: TGTGCCAGCAGCTTATTAGGACGGGGGAATGGAGATACGCAGTATTTT. This encodes CASSLLGRGNGDTQYF. The rearrangement uses TRBV7-8 and TRBJ2-3, with D possibly matching TRBD2 (6 bases). The CDR3 loop spans 16 amino acids. The V end lost 2 bases, the J end lost 5 bases, and 17 bases lay between the germline ends. Germline V gives CDR1 SGHVS, CDR2 FQNEAQ.

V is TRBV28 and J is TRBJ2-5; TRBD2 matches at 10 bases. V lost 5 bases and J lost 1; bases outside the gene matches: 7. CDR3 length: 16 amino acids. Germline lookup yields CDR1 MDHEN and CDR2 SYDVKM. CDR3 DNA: TGTGCCAGCAGTACAGTGGGACTAGCGATCCAAGAGACCCAGTACTTC. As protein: CASSTVGLAIQETQYF.

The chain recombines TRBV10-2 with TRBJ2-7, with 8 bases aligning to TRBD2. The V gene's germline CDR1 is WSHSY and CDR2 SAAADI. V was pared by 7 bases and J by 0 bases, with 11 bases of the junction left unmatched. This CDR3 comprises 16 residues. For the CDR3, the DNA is TGCGCCAGCACCCGGGTAGCGGGAAAGAGCTCCTACGAGCAGTACTTC. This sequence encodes CASTRVAGKSSYEQYF.

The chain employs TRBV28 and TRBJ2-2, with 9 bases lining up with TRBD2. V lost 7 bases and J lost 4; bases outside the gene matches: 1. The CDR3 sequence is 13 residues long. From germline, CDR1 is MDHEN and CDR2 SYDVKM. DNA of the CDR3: TGTGCCAGCACTAGCGGGGCCACCGGGGAGCTGTTTTTT. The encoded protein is CASTSGATGELFF.

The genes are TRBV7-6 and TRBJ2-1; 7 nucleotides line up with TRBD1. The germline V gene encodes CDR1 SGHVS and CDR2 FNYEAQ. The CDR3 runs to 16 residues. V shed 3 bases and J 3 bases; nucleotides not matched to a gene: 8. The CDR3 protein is CASSLRRQGLYNEQFF. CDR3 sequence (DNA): TGTGCCAGCAGCTTGCGAAGACAGGGCCTCTACAATGAGCAGTTCTTC.